What follows are 17 T cell receptor beta chains derived from one specimen sequenced in a study of T cells in Graves' hyperthyroidism and ophthalmopathy. Amplified regions were TCR beta CDR3 sequences from RNA transcripts. Primed by the HTBI set, a first-round RT-PCR was run on the TCR CDR3. A single record per CDR3 protein comes from TCRdb applying MiXCR to the multiplex PCR reads. The sample gives some 600,000 distinct CDR3 sequences, about 14% of which show up once; more than 5% is in the top ten. The sample consisted of blood. The source is a woman younger than 45 with Graves' hyperthyroidism that later progressed to Graves' ophthalmopathy.

At least ten counts were recorded for this clonotype. This sequence joins TRBV7-2 and TRBJ2-7; possible D gene TRBD2, 7 bases. This CDR3 spans 13 amino acids. V dropped 2 bases and J dropped 5 bases, with 10 bases sitting between them. Germline assignment: CDR1 SGHTA and CDR2 FQGNSA. The CDR3 here is CASSLSGGDEQYF. The DNA for the CDR3 is TGTGCCAGCAGCTTATCGGGGGGCGACGAGCAGTACTTC.

This clonotype was counted a few times. This chain joins TRBV2 and TRBJ1-4, with D perhaps TRBD1 (5 bases). There are 14 residues in the CDR3. Germline V gene lookup returns CDR1 SNHLY and CDR2 FYNNEI. V was cut by 4 bases and J by 5 bases, with 11 bases left in between. The CDR3 region has the DNA TGTGCCAGCAGTGGGTACAGGCGAAATGAAAAACTGTTTTTT. This codes for CASSGYRRNEKLFF.

This clonotype was detected ten times or more. The DNA of the CDR3 is TGTGCCAGCAGCTCCCTCCTAGGAAGCCTTAATGAAAAACTGTTTTTT. It encodes CASSSLLGSLNEKLFF. The V call is TRBV3-1, the J call TRBJ1-4; no clear D gene. V lost 5 bases to trimming and J lost 4 bases, with 17 bases between them. Germline loops: CDR1 LGHDT, CDR2 YNNKEL (reference sequence). The CDR3 runs to 16 residues.

This clonotype was seen repeatedly, ten times or more. V and J are TRBV3-1 and TRBJ2-1; 10 nucleotides line up with TRBD2. The germline gives CDR1 LGHDT, CDR2 YNNKEL (reference sequence). V gave up 4 bases and J gave up 7 bases; unmatched junction bases: 4. The CDR3 is 14 amino acids. CDR3 bases: TGTGCCAGCAGCCTTAGCGGGAGGTGGAATGAGCAGTTCTTC. Its protein is CASSLSGRWNEQFF.

This rearrangement joins TRBV12-3 or TRBV12-4 to TRBJ1-2, with 8 nucleotides matching TRBD1. The CDR3 spans 16 residues. V lost 6 bases and J lost 4; bases outside the gene matches: 13. Here the CDR3 DNA reads TGTGCCAGCAGCCGTCCCCCACCGACAGGGGCCTATGGCTACACCTTC. Its translation is CASSRPPPTGAYGYTF.

This clonotype was counted at least ten times. This chain uses TRBV3-1 with TRBJ1-2, with D perhaps TRBD1 (6 bases). Germline V gene data show CDR1 as LGHDT and CDR2 as YNNKEL (reference sequence). The CDR3 extends over 15 amino acids. V gave up 4 bases and J gave up 4 bases, with 16 bases separating them. The DNA for the CDR3 is TGTGCCAGCAGCCCACAGAACAGGGAGGCCTATGGCTACACCTTC. Translation: CASSPQNREAYGYTF.

This chain uses TRBV7-9 with TRBJ1-1; D unresolved. The CDR3 sequence is 12 residues long. V was shortened by 5 bases and J by 5 bases, with 9 bases between the two germline ends. Germline V gene lookup returns CDR1 SEHNR and CDR2 FQNEAQ (reference sequence). The CDR3, as DNA: TGTGCCAGCAGCCCCCTGTGGACTGAAGCTTTCTTT. Residues: CASSPLWTEAFF.

This clonotype was picked up many times. This rearrangement joins TRBV28 to TRBJ1-3; D possibly corresponds to TRBD1 (5 bases). CDR1 and CDR2 (germline): MDHEN, SYDVKM. V gave up 5 bases and J gave up 4 bases, with 12 bases separating them. This CDR3 comprises 14 residues. The CDR3 loop is CASSQGGGGNTIYF. The CDR3 region has the DNA TGTGCCAGCAGTCAGGGAGGAGGGGGAAACACCATATATTTT.

This clonotype was recorded at least ten times. V gene TRBV11-3 combines with J gene TRBJ2-3; TRBD1 matches at 8 bases. CDR1 is SGHNT, CDR2 YENEEA, per germline. V shed 1 base and J 4 bases; nucleotides not matched to a gene: 4. This CDR3 is 15 amino acids long. CDR3 sequence (DNA): TGTGCCAGCAGCTTAGTTGGACAGGGTTCAGATACGCAGTATTTT. It specifies CASSLVGQGSDTQYF.

The sample holds many counts of this clonotype. V gene TRBV20-1 combines with J gene TRBJ1-1; D remains unclear. Germline V gene data show CDR1 as DFQATT and CDR2 as SNEGSKA (reference sequence). The CDR3 has 14 residues. V was cut by 6 bases and J by 6 bases, with 20 bases left in between. Here the CDR3 reads CSALEGRSSPEAFF. CDR3 coding DNA: TGCAGTGCCCTGGAGGGCAGGTCAAGTCCTGAAGCTTTCTTT.

In its sample, this clonotype was seen many times. This sequence joins TRBV7-2 and TRBJ2-1; D ambiguous. CDR3 size: 14 residues. Trimming shortened V by 5 bases and J by 6 bases, and 14 bases separated the two germline ends. The germline CDR1 and CDR2 sequences are SGHTA and FQGNSA. CDR3 residues: CASSPPNGLNEQFF. Here the CDR3 DNA reads TGTGCCAGCAGCCCGCCTAATGGTCTCAATGAGCAGTTCTTC.

As for this clonotype: The junction departs from germline at one end; a sequencing error may be responsible. V and J are TRBV5-1 and TRBJ2-5, with 16 bases lining up with TRBD2. The CDR3 has 21 residues. CDR1 SGHRS and CDR2 YFSETQ come from the germline V gene. This CDR3 is CASSLGGPGLAGGWGQETQYF. In DNA form, the CDR3 reads TGTGCCAGCAGCTTAGGGGGGCCGGGACTAGCGGGAGGGTGGGGCCAGGAGACCCAGTACTTC.

V is TRBV28 and J is TRBJ2-7; D unclear. V was trimmed by 6 bases and J by 4 bases, leaving 31 bases between them. CDR3 length: 19 amino acids. Germline V gene lookup returns CDR1 MDHEN and CDR2 SYDVKM. The CDR3 reads CASSPITGPTRWVDYEQYF. The CDR3 bases are TGTGCCAGCAGCCCCATCACTGGACCGACCCGTTGGGTCGATTACGAGCAGTACTTC.

This clonotype was picked up many times. This sequence joins TRBV2 and TRBJ1-1; 8 bases match TRBD1. V lost 1 base and J lost 5; bases outside the gene matches: 9. CDR1 is SNHLY, CDR2 FYNNEI, per germline. This CDR3 comprises 16 residues. This chain's CDR3 is CASSEGAGGAWTEAFF. For the CDR3, the DNA is TGTGCCAGCAGTGAAGGGGCAGGGGGCGCGTGGACTGAAGCTTTCTTT.

The table lists this clonotype with many counts. The V call is TRBV27, the J call TRBJ2-1; TRBD2 is a possible D gene (5 bases). The ends were cut back, 3 bases at V and 14 bases at J, with 26 bases in the middle. The CDR3 contains 16 residues. Per the germline V gene, CDR1 is MNHEY and CDR2 is SMNVEV (reference sequence). The CDR3 loop is CASSFNYVGVDYKEFF. The CDR3 nucleotides read TGTGCCAGCAGTTTTAACTACGTGGGAGTGGATTATAAAGAGTTCTTC.

The chain uses TRBV5-1 and TRBJ2-5; 7 positions match TRBD2. After removal of 5 bases from V and 4 bases from J, the junction contained 17 bases not matched to a gene. The CDR3 has 17 residues. Germline CDR1 and CDR2: SGHRS and YFSETQ. The CDR3 bases are TGCGCCAGCAGGCCCGGACTAGGTGATGGATGGGCAGAGACCCAGTACTTC. Its translation is CASRPGLGDGWAETQYF.

J is TRBJ1-5 and V is TRBV7-2; weak D call: TRBD1 (5 bases). Trimming shortened V by 0 bases and J by 0 bases, and 12 bases separated the two germline ends. Germline loops: CDR1 SGHTA, CDR2 FQGNSA. CDR3 length: 17 amino acids. CDR3 DNA sequence: TGTGCCAGCAGCTTAGCTCTGGGGCAGTATAGCAATCAGCCCCAGCATTTT. It encodes CASSLALGQYSNQPQHF.